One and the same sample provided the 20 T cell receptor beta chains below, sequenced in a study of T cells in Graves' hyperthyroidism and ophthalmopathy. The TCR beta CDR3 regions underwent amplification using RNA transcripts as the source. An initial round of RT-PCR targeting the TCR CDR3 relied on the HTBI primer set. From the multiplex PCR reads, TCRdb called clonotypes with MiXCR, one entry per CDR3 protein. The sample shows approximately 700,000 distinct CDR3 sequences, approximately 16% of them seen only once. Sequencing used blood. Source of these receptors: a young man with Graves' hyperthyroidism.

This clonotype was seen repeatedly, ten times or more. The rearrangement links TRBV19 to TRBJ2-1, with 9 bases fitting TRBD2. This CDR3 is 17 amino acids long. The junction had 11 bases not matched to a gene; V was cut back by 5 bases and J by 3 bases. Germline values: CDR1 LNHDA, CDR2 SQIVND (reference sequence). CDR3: CASSLGPGLALYNEQFF. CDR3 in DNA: TGTGCCAGTAGTCTTGGACCGGGACTAGCTCTCTACAATGAGCAGTTCTTC.

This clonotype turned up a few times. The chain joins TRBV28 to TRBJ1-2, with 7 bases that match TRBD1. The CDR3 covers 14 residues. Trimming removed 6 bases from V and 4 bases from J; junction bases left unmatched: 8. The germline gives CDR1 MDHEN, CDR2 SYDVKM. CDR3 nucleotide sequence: TGTGCCAGCAGGAGAACAGGGGAGGGCTATGGCTACACCTTC. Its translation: CASRRTGEGYGYTF.

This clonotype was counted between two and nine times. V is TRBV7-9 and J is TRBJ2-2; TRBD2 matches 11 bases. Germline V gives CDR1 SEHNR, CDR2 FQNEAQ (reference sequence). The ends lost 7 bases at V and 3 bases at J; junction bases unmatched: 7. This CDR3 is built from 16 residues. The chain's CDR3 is CASTMGLAEYTGELFF. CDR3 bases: TGTGCCAGCACCATGGGACTAGCGGAGTACACCGGGGAGCTGTTTTTT.

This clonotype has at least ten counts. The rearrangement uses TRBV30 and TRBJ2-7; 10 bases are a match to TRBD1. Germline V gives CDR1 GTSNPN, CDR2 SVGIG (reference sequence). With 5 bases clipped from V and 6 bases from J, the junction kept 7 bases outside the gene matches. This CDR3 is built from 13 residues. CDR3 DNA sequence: TGTGCCTGGGAACCGGGACAGGGGACCGAGCAGTACTTC. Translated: CAWEPGQGTEQYF.

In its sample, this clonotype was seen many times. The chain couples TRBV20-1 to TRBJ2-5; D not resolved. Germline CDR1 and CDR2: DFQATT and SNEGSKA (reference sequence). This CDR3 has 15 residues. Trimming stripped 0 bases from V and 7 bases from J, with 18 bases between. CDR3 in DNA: TGCAGTGCTAGAGAGCCTCTAAGTTCTGGGGTGACCCAGTACTTC. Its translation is CSAREPLSSGVTQYF.

This CDR3 is CSAPRAGATEAFF. The CDR3 DNA reads as TGCAGTGCCCCCCGGGCAGGGGCTACTGAAGCTTTCTTT. The chain is built from TRBV20-1 and TRBJ1-1, with D perhaps TRBD1 (6 bases). Germline CDR1 is DFQATT and CDR2 is SNEGSKA (reference sequence). Trimming removed 6 bases from V and 5 bases from J, with 16 bases in between. The length of the CDR3 is 13 residues.

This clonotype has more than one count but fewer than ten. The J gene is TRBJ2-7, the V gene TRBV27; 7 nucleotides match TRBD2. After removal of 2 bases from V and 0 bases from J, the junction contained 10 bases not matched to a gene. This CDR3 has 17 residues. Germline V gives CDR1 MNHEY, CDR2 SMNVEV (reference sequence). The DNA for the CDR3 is TGTGCCAGCAGTTTAACCCACTCTAGCGGCTTCTCCTACGAGCAGTACTTC. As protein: CASSLTHSSGFSYEQYF.

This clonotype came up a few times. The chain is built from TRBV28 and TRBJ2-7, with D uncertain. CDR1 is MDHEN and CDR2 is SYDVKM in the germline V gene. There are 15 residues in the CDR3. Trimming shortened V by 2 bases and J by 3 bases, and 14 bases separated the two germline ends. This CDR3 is CASSLPGRGDYEQYF. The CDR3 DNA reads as TGTGCCAGCAGTTTACCCGGACGTGGGGACTACGAGCAGTACTTC. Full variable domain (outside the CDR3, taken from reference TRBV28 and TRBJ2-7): DVKVTQSSRYLVKRTGEKVFLECVQDMDHENMFWYRQDPGLGLRLIYFSYDVKMKEKGDIPEGYSVSREKKERFSLILESASTNQTSMYLCASSLPGRGDYEQYFGPGTRLTVT.

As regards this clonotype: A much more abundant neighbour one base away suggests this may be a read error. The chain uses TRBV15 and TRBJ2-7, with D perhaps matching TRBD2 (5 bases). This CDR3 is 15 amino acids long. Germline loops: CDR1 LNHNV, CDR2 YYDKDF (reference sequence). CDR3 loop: CATSREGPVEGERYF. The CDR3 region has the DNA TGTGCCACCAGCAGAGAGGGTCCGGTTGAGGGCGAGCGGTACTTC.

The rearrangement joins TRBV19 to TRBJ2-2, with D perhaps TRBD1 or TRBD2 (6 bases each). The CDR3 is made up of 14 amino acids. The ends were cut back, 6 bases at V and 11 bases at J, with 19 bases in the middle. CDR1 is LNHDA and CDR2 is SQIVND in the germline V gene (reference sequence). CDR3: CASRGGLQTLELFF. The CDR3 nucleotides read TGTGCCAGTAGAGGGGGACTCCAAACCCTAGAGCTGTTTTTT.

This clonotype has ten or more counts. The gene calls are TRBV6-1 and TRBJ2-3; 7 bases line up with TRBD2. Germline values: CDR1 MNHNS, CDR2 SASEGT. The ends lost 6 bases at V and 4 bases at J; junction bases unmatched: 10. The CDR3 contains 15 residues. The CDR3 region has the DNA TGTGCCAGCAGCGTCCGGGACTACGGCTCAGATACGCAGTATTTT. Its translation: CASSVRDYGSDTQYF.

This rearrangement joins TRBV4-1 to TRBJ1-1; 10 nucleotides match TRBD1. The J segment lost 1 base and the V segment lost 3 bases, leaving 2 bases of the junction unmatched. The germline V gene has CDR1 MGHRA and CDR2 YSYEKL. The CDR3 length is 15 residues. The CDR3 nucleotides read TGCGCCAGCAGCCATAGGGACAGGGGGAACACTGAAGCTTTCTTT. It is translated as CASSHRDRGNTEAFF.

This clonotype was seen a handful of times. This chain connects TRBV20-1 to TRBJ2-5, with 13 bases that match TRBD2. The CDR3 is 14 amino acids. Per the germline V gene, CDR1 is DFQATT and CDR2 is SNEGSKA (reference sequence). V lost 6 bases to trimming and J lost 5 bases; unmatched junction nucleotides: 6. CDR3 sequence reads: CSARTSGSWETQYF. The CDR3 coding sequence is TGCAGTGCCCGGACTAGCGGGAGCTGGGAGACCCAGTACTTC.

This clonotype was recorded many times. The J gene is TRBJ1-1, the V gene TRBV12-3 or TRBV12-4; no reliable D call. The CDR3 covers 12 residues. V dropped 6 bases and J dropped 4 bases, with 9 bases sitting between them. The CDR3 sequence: CASRLPGTEAFF. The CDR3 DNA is TGTGCCAGCAGACTTCCTGGCACTGAAGCTTTCTTT.

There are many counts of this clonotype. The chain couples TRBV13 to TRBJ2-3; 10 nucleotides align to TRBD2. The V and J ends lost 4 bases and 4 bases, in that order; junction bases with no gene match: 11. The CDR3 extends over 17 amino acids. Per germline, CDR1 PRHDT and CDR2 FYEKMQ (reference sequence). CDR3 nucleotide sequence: TGTGCCAGCAGCTCACAGCTAGCGGGAGAAGGGGCAGATACGCAGTATTTT. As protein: CASSSQLAGEGADTQYF. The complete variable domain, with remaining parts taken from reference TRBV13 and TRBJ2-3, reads AAGVIQSPRHLIKEKRETATLKCYPIPRHDTVYWYQQGPGQDPQFLISFYEKMQSDKGSIPDRFSAQQFSDYHSELNMSSLELGDSALYFCASSSQLAGEGADTQYFGPGTRLTVL.

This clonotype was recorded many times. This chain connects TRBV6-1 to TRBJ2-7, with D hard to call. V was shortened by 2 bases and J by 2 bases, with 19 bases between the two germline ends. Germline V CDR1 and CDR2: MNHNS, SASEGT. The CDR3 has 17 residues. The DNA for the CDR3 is TGTGCCAGCAGTGAAATTTTCAGCCTAGGGATCCCCTACGAGCAGTACTTC. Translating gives CASSEIFSLGIPYEQYF.

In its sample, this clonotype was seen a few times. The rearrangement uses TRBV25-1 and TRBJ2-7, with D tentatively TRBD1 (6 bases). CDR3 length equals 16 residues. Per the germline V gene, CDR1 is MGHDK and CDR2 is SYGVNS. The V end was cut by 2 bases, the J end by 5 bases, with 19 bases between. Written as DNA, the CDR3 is TGTGCCAGCAGTGAAGGCTGGACAGCCGGTAAGGACGAGCAGTACTTC. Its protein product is CASSEGWTAGKDEQYF.

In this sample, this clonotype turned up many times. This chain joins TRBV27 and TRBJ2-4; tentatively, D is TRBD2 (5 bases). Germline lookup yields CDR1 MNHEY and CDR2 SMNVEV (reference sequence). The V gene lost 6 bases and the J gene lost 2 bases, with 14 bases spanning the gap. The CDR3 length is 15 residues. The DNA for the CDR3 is TGTGCCAGCAGGGGGTGGAGGAGTCCCAAAAACATTCAGTACTTC. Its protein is CASRGWRSPKNIQYF.

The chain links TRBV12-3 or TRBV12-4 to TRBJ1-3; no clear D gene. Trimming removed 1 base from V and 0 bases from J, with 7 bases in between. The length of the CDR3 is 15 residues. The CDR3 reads CASSLGQFSGNTIYF. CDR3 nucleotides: TGTGCCAGCAGTTTAGGCCAGTTCTCTGGAAACACCATATATTTT.

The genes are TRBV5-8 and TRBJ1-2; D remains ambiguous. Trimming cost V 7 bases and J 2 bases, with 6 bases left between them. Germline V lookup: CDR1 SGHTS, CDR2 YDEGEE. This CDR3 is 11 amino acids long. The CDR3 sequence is CASGENYGYTF. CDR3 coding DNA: TGTGCCAGCGGGGAAAACTATGGCTACACCTTC.